The clone carrying this T cell receptor beta chain was seen more than once but under ten times. Its antigen is still unknown. As for treatment: approximately 11-day PBMC culture with coronavirus spike peptide pools or control peptides (ViraFEST assay). With peptide pools, ViraFEST first expanded antigen-specific T cells and afterwards sequenced their TCRs. The entry originates in a study of vaccination and CD4 T cells after COVID-19. Looking at the study overall: The post-COVID samples were taken a median approximately 3.5 months after diagnosis, anywhere from 35 to 161. Stimuli were overlapping spike peptide pools of SARS-CoV-2 and three common cold coronaviruses (HCoV-NL63, HCoV-OC43, HCoV-229E).

Sequencing of the DNA from cultured CD4+ T cells was carried out with the Oncomine TCR Beta short-read assay. TCRdb re-analysed the PCR reads in MiXCR, keeping a single row per CDR3 protein. The sample yields 15,000 or so distinct CDR3 sequences, roughly two fifths seen once. J lost 5 bases, V lost 2 bases, and 7 bases had no gene match. This CDR3 comprises 16 residues. The V gene's germline CDR1 is MNHEY and CDR2 SVGEGT. Specimen: CD4+ T cells from blood, cultured in vitro. The chain combines TRBV6-2 or TRBV6-3 with TRBJ1-5, with TRBD1 matching over 9 bases. The clonotype comes from a human donor who had recovered from COVID-19. As DNA, the CDR3 is TGTGCCAGCAGTTACGGTGGAACAGGGGGCGATCAGCCCCAGCATTTT. The encoded protein is CASSYGGTGGDQPQHF.